This TCR beta chain was documented in a study of regulatory T cells in long-lasting Graves disease. As for time point: newly diagnosed GD, antithyroid drugs for less than 3 months. TCR sequences were obtained from RNA taken from PBMCs. General study findings and limits: Persistent patients shared more public clonotypes (roughly 2,500) than new patients (about 930). Under persistent disease, TRBV28, TRBJ1-2 and TRBJ2-5 were used preferentially.

CDR3 regions were amplified by Arm-PCR using iRepertoire HTBI primers to build TCR beta libraries. In the authors' methods: More than 55 TRBV and around 15 TRBJ segments were identified across samples. From the multiplex PCR reads, TCRdb called clonotypes with MiXCR, one entry per CDR3 protein. TCRdb, not the authors, supplied the V and J calls. The table has about 430,000 distinct CDR3 sequences, over 12% seen once. There are many counts of this clonotype. What it recognizes is unknown. The J segment lost 4 bases and the V segment lost 7 bases, leaving 6 bases of the junction unmatched. The length of the CDR3 is 15 residues. This same sample was also part of a study on T cells in Graves' hyperthyroidism and ophthalmopathy. According to that study: With the HTBI primer set, the TCR CDR3 went through a first round of RT-PCR.

This rearrangement joins TRBV12-3 or TRBV12-4 to TRBJ2-1, with TRBD2 matching over 11 bases. This TCR derives from a woman aged 40 to 55 with Graves disease. Sequenced here: peripheral blood mononuclear cells (PBMCs), sampled at new diagnosis, from a patient treated with antithyroid drugs. The DNA for the CDR3 is TGTGCCAGCATTCTGACTAGCGGGACATACAATGAGCAGTTCTTC. Translated, it gives CASILTSGTYNEQFF.